This T cell receptor beta chain emerged from a study of spatial heterogeneity in lung cancer. Study as a whole: Every unique TCR and UMI combination, on average, appeared more than ten times in raw reads.

Every TCR cDNA molecule carried a tag that served as a unique molecular identifier. Each CDR3 protein is one row after TCRdb ran MiXCR on the 5' RACE reads. This table has about 39,000 distinct CDR3 sequences, around 3.1% appearing once. Time point reported: sample taken at primary tumor resection. Donation came from around 72 patients with untreated early-stage non-small cell lung cancer. Sequencing covered unsorted whole RNA taken from tumor, nontumor lung or frozen PBMC. The CDR3 runs to 12 residues. V lost 7 bases, J lost 9 bases, and 13 bases lay in between. CDR1 and CDR2 (germline): SNHLY, FYNNEI.

This material consisted of normal lung tissue next to the tumor, taken at surgery. The source is a male donor with early-stage non-small cell lung cancer. This rearrangement joins TRBV2 to TRBJ2-1; D gene ambiguous. Written as DNA, the CDR3 is TGTGCCAGCACCTCTCCACCGGGTGAGCAGTTCTTC. Translating it yields CASTSPPGEQFF.